This T cell receptor (beta chain) was sequenced for a study of tumor-infiltrating lymphocytes in primary liver carcinoma. Study overall: Donors had hepatocellular carcinoma or combined HCC and intrahepatic cholangiocarcinoma.

Germline V gene lookup returns CDR1 SGHVS and CDR2 FQNEAQ. The CDR3 runs to 13 residues. Without any cell sorting, about 18-31 mg of bulk tissue yielded co-extracted RNA and DNA. From around 500 ng of total RNA, TCR beta-specific cDNA was reverse-transcribed using a constant-region primer. It was through three nested multiplex PCR rounds of slightly modified ARM-PCR that TCR beta libraries arose. Two initial PCR rounds of roughly 10 cycles each paired TRBV1-TRBV30 forward primers with a C-beta reverse primer. MiXCR, applied by TCRdb to the multiplex PCR reads, yields one record per CDR3 protein. The table lists roughly 22,000 distinct CDR3 sequences, more than 75% of them singletons, with roughly a third in the top ten. In the case of this clonotype: Its antigen is unknown. The junction does not match germline at one end; this may be a read error.

Overall study findings and caveats: Overlap in tumor-adjacent and tumor-blood pairs fell below that of tumor region pairs.

This sequence joins TRBV7-8 and TRBJ2-7; TRBD1 matches 9 bases. Sequencing used liver tumor tissue from sampling region 2. This sample's subset: tumor region T2, inferior pole. The sequence was obtained from a woman between 25 and 40 years old with primary liver carcinoma and hepatitis B virus infection. DNA of the CDR3: TGTGCCAGTGGACAGGGGTGCGCCTACGACCAGTACTTC. Translated, it gives CASGQGCAYDQYF.